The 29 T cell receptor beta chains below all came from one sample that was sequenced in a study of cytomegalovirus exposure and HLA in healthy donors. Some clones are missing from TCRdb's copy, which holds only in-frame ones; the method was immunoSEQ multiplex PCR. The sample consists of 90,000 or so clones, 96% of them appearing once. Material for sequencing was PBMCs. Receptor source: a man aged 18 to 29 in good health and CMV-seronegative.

The CDR3 spells CASTRRGPDTQYF. DNA for the CDR3: TGTGCCAGTACCCGGAGGGGGCCAGATACGCAGTATTTT. The J gene is TRBJ2-3, the V gene TRBV19; possibly TRBD1 for D (7 bases). V shed 7 bases and J shed 4 bases, with 12 bases lying between them. The CDR3 is 13 amino acids. Looked up from germline, CDR1 is LNHDA and CDR2 is SQIVND (reference sequence).

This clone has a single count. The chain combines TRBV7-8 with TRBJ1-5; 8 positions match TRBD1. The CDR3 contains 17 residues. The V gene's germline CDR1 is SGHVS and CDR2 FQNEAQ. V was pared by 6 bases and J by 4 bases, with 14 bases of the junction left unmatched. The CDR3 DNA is TGTGCCAGCAGGGACGTTCCTCCTGGACAGGGAAATCAGCCCCAGCATTTT. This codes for CASRDVPPGQGNQPQHF.

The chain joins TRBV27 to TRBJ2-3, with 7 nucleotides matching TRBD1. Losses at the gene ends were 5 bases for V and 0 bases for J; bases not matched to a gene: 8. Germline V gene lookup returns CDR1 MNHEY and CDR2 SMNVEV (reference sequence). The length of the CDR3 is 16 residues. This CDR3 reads CASSQGQTTSTDTQYF. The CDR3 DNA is TGTGCCAGCAGTCAGGGACAGACTACTAGCACAGATACGCAGTATTTT.

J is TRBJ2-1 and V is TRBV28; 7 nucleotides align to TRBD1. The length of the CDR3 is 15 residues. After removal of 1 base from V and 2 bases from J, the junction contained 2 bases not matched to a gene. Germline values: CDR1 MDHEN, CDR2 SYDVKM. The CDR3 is CASSLSDRAYNEQFF. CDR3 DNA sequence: TGTGCCAGCAGTTTATCAGACAGGGCCTACAATGAGCAGTTCTTC.

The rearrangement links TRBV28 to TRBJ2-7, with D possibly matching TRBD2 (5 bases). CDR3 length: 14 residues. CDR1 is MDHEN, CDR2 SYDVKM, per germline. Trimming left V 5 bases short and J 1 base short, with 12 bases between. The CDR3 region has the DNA TGTGCCAGCAGTATCGCCGGGGTTTCCTACGAGCAGTACTTC. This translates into CASSIAGVSYEQYF.

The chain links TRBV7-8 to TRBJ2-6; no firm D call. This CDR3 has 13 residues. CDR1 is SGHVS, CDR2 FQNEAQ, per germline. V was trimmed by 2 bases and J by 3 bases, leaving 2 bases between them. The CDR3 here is CASSLYGANVLTF. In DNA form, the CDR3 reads TGTGCCAGCAGCTTATATGGGGCCAACGTCCTGACTTTC.

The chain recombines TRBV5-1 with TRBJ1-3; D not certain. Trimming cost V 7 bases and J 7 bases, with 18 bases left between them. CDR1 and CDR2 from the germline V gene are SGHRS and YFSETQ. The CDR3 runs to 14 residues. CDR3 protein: CASSQTTSGNTIYF. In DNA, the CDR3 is TGCGCCAGCTCACAGACTACCTCCGGTAACACCATATATTTT.

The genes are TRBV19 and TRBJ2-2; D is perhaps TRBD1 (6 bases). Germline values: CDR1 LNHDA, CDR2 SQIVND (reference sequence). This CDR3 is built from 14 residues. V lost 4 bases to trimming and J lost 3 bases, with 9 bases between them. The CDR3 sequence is CASSTWTDTGELFF. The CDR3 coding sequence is TGTGCCAGTAGTACCTGGACAGACACCGGGGAGCTGTTTTTT.

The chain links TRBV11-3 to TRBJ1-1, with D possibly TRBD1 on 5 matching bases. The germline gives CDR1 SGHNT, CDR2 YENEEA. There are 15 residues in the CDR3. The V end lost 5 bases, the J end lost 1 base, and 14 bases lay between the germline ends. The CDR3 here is CASSIGGGANTEAFF. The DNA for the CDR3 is TGTGCCAGCAGCATCGGGGGGGGAGCGAACACTGAAGCTTTCTTT.

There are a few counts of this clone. The DNA for the CDR3 is TGTGCCAGCTCACCACTTTGGGGACAGCGATTCTCCTCTGGGGCCAACGTCCTGACTTTC. It encodes CASSPLWGQRFSSGANVLTF. V gene TRBV18 combines with J gene TRBJ2-6; 7 nucleotides line up with TRBD1. The CDR3 covers 20 residues. From germline, CDR1 is KGHSH and CDR2 LQKENI. V shed 1 base, J shed 0 bases, and the junction held 12 bases outside the gene matches. The complete variable domain, with remaining parts taken from reference TRBV18 and TRBJ2-6, reads NAGVMQNPRHLVRRRGQEARLRCSPMKGHSHVYWYRQLPEEGLKFMVYLQKENIIDESGMPKERFSAEFPKEGPSILRIQQVVRGDSAAYFCASSPLWGQRFSSGANVLTFGAGSRLTVL.

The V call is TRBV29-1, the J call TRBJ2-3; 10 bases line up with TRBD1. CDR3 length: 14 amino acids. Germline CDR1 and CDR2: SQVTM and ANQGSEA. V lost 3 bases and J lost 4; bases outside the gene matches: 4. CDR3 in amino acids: CSVDWDRGPDTQYF. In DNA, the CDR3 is TGCAGCGTTGATTGGGACAGGGGCCCAGATACGCAGTATTTT.

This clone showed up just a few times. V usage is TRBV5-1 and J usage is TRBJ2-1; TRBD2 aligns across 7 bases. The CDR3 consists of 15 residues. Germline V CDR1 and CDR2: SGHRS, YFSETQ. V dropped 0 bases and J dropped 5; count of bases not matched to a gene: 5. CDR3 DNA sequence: TGCGCCAGCAGCTTGGAGGGAGGGCGGAACAATGAGCAGTTCTTC. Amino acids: CASSLEGGRNNEQFF.

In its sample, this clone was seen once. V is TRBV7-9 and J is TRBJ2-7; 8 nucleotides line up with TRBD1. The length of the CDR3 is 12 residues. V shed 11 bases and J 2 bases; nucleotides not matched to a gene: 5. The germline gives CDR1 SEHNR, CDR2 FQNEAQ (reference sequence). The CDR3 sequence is CAAGQGTYEQYF. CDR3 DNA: TGTGCCGCTGGACAGGGAACCTACGAGCAGTACTTC.

CDR3 sequence (DNA): TGCGCCAGCAGCCAATCCGACAGTAACTATGGCTACACCTTC. Protein product: CASSQSDSNYGYTF. V usage is TRBV4-1 and J usage is TRBJ1-2, with D tentatively TRBD1 (5 bases). The CDR3 covers 14 residues. In germline, CDR1 is MGHRA, CDR2 YSYEKL. Trimming took 2 bases from V and 1 from J, leaving 8 bases between them.

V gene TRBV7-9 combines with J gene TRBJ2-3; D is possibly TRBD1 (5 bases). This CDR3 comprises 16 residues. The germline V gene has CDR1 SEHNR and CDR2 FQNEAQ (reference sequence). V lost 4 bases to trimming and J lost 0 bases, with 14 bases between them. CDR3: CASSSRGGASTDTQYF. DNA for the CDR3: TGTGCCAGCAGCTCACGCGGTGGGGCTAGCACAGATACGCAGTATTTT.

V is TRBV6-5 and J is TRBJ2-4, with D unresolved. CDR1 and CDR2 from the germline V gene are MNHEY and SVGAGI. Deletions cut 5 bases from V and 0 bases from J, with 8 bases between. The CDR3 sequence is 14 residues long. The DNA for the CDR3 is TGTGCCAGCAGTGAGTCCCAAGCCAAAAACATTCAGTACTTC. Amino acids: CASSESQAKNIQYF.

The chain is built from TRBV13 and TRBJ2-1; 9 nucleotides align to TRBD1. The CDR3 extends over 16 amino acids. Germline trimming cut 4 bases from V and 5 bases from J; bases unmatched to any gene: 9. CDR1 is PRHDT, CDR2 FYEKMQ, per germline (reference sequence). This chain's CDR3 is CASSSRTGVPNNEQFF. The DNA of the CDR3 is TGTGCCAGCAGCTCCAGGACAGGGGTCCCCAACAATGAGCAGTTCTTC.

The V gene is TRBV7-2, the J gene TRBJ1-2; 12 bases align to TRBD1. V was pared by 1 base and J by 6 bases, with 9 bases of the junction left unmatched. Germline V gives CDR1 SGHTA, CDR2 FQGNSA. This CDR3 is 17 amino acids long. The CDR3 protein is CASSLVSGTGGKDGYTF. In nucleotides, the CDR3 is TGTGCCAGCAGCTTAGTCTCCGGGACAGGGGGCAAGGATGGCTACACCTTC.

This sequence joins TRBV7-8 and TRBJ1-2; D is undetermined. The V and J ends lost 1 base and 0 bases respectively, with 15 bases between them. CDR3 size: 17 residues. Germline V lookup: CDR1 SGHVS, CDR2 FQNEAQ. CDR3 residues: CASSLDDFGRANYGYTF. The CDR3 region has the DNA TGTGCCAGCAGCTTAGATGATTTTGGTCGGGCTAACTATGGCTACACCTTC.

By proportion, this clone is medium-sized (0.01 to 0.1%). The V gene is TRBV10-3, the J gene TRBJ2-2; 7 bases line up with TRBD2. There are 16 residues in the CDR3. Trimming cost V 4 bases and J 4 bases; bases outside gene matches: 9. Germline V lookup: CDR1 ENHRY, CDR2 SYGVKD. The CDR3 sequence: CAISASGRGITGELFF. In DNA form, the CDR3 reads TGTGCCATCAGTGCGTCAGGGCGGGGGATCACCGGGGAGCTGTTTTTT.

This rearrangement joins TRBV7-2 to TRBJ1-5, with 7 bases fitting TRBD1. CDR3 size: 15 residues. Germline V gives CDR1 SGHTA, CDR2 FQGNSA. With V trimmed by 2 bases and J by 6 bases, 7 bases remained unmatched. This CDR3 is CASSLSGGGGQPQHF. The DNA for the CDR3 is TGTGCCAGCAGCTTATCAGGGGGAGGAGGTCAGCCCCAGCATTTT.

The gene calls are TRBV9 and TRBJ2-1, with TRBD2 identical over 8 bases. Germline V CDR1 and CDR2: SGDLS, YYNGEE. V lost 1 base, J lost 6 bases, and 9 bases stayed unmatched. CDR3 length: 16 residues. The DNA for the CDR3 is TGTGCCAGCAGCGTAATCTCGGCGGGAGGAACCAATGAGCAGTTCTTC. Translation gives CASSVISAGGTNEQFF. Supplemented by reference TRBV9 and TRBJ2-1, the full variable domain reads DSGVTQTPKHLITATGQRVTLRCSPRSGDLSVYWYQQSLDQGLQFLIQYYNGEERAKGNILERFSAQQFPDLHSELNLSSLELGDSALYFCASSVISAGGTNEQFFGPGTRLTVL.

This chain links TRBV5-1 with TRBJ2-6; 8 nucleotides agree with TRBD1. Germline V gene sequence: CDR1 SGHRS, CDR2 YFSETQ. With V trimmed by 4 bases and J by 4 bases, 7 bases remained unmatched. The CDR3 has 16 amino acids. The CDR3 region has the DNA TGCGCCAGCAGCACGGACAGGGTGTACGGGGCCAACGTCCTGACTTTC. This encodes CASSTDRVYGANVLTF.

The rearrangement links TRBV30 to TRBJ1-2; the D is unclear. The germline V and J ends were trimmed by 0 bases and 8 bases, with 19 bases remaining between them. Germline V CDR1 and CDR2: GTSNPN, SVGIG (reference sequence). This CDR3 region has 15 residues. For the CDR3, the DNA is TGTGCCTGGAGTGTACCCCCGGCGGATACGCGGGGCTACACCTTC. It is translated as CAWSVPPADTRGYTF.

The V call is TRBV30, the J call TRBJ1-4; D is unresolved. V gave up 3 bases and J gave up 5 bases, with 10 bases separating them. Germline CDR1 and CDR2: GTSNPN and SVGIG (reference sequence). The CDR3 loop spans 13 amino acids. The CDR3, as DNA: TGTGCCTGGAGAGAGTTGAGGAATGAAAAACTGTTTTTT. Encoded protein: CAWRELRNEKLFF.

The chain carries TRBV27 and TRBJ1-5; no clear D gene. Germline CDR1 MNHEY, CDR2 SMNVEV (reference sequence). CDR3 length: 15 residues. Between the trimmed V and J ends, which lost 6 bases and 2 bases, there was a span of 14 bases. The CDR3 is CASRLTRQGNQPQHF. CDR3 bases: TGTGCCAGCAGGCTAACGCGTCAGGGCAATCAGCCCCAGCATTTT.

This chain's CDR3 is CASSPPTQGYEQYV. The CDR3 DNA sequence: TGCGCCAGCAGCCCACCTACACAGGGGTACGAGCAGTACGTC. The genes are TRBV4-1 and TRBJ2-7; 7 bases map to TRBD1. The CDR3 is 14 residues long. With V trimmed by 4 bases and J by 4 bases, 7 bases remained unmatched. Per the germline V gene, CDR1 is MGHRA and CDR2 is YSYEKL.

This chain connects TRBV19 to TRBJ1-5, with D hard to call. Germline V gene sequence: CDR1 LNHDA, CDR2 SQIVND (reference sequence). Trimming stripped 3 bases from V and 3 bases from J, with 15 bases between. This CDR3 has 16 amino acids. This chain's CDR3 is CASSMRQDLPNQPQHF. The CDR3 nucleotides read TGTGCCAGTAGTATGCGTCAGGATCTCCCCAATCAGCCCCAGCATTTT.

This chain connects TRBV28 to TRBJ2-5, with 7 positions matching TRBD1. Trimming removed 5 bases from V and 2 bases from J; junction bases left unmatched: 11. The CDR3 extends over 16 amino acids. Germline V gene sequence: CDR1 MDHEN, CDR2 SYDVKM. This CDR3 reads CASSPQTGTLQETQYF. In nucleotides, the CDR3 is TGTGCCAGCAGTCCCCAGACAGGGACCCTACAAGAGACCCAGTACTTC. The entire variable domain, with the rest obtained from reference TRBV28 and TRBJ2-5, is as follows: DVKVTQSSRYLVKRTGEKVFLECVQDMDHENMFWYRQDPGLGLRLIYFSYDVKMKEKGDIPEGYSVSREKKERFSLILESASTNQTSMYLCASSPQTGTLQETQYFGPGTRLLVL.